Listed below are T cell receptor beta chains from one sample, sequenced in a study of control samples from healthy donors and cancer patients. This table comes from immunoSEQ multiplex PCR, and its TCRdb copy is limited to in-frame clones, with some not included. This repertoire shows under 200,000 clones, 91% found once; its top ten account for over 1.2%. Sequenced material: blood. The receptors derive from a woman aged 25 to 39 in good health. CDR3s include the opening cysteine and the closing phenylalanine or tryptophan. Fields, in order: D gene, clone size, J gene, V gene, CDR3 DNA, CDR3 protein. A D gene is named only where the DNA matches it firmly. The size entry is marked missing in some rows and otherwise reads once, few, many or a size class.

>.|.|TRBJ2-6|TRBV18
TGTGCCAGCTCACCAGGGTCGAGCTCTGGGGCCAACGTCCTGACTTTC
CASSPGSSSGANVLTF
>.|.|TRBJ1-4|TRBV29-1
TGCAGCGTTGGGGTCCTGCAGAATGAAAAACTGTTTTTT
CSVGVLQNEKLFF
>.|.|TRBJ1-4|TRBV5-1
TGCGCCAGCAGCTTGGTGGTTAATGAAAAACTGTTTTTT
CASSLVVNEKLFF
>.|.|TRBJ2-3|TRBV2
TGTGCCAGCAGACCACTAGCAAATACGCAGTATTTT
CASRPLANTQYF
>.|.|TRBJ2-1|TRBV19
TGTGCCAGTAGTATAGATCGGCAGGCGGGGAATGAGCAGTTCTTC
CASSIDRQAGNEQFF
>.|.|TRBJ1-3|TRBV20-1
TGCAGTGCTAGTCACAGGGTGGGAAACACCATATATTTT
CSASHRVGNTIYF
>.|.|TRBJ2-7|TRBV4-1
TGCGCCAGCAGCCAAGGAGGAGGGGGGGGCTACGAGCAGTACTTC
CASSQGGGGGYEQYF
>.|.|TRBJ2-7|TRBV12-3/TRBV12-4
TGTGCCAGCAGTTTCGGAGGCCACGAGCAGTACTTC
CASSFGGHEQYF
>TRBD1|.|TRBJ2-7|TRBV6-1
TGTGCCAGCAGTGAGTCCGGGACAGGGGGGTACGAGCAGTACTTC
CASSESGTGGYEQYF
>TRBD1|.|TRBJ2-6|TRBV19
TGTGCCAGTACGGACAGGGTGTTCCCTGGGGCCAACGTCCTGACTTTC
CASTDRVFPGANVLTF
>TRBD1|.|TRBJ2-3|TRBV24-1
TGTGCCACCAGTGATTCGACAGGGGGTCCGGCAGATACGCAGTATTTT
CATSDSTGGPADTQYF
>.|.|TRBJ1-5|TRBV5-6
TGTGCCAGCAGCTTGGGCGGTAGCAATCAGCCCCAGCATTTT
CASSLGGSNQPQHF
>TRBD1|.|TRBJ2-7|TRBV18
TGTGCCAGCTCACCACGACAGGGGGTGTCCTACGAGCAGTACTTC
CASSPRQGVSYEQYF
>.|.|TRBJ2-1|TRBV10-2
TGCGCCAGCAGTGAGTCGGAGTATCGGGAGCAGTTCTTC
CASSESEYREQFF
>TRBD1|.|TRBJ2-2|TRBV24-1
TGTGCCACCAGTGATCCGGGACAGGGTTCCGGGGAGCTGTTTTTT
CATSDPGQGSGELFF
>.|.|TRBJ1-3|TRBV6-6
TGTGCCAGCAGTTACTCTGGAAACACCATATATTTT
CASSYSGNTIYF
>TRBD1|.|TRBJ2-7|TRBV6-5
TGTGCCAGCTCTCGGACAGGGGCCTACGAGCAGTACTTC
CASSRTGAYEQYF
>TRBD1|.|TRBJ2-7|TRBV6-5
TGTGCCAGCAGTTACTCACAGGGGGCGTACGAGCAGTACTTC
CASSYSQGAYEQYF
>.|once|TRBJ1-1|TRBV6-5
TGTGCCAGCAGTTACATCGGGGTGAACACTGAAGCTTTCTTT
CASSYIGVNTEAFF
>.|once|TRBJ1-4|TRBV28
TGTGCCAGCAGTCCCCGACAGGTTCTTAATGAAAAACTGTTTTTT
CASSPRQVLNEKLFF
>.|.|TRBJ1-3|TRBV4-2
TGTGCCAGCAGCCAAGATTCCGGCTCTGGAAACACCATATATTTT
CASSQDSGSGNTIYF
>.|few|TRBJ1-4|TRBV4-1
TGCGCCAGCAGCCAAGTTGTAGGGAGTGAAAAACTGTTTTTT
CASSQVVGSEKLFF
>.|.|TRBJ2-1|TRBV29-1
TGCAGCGTTGACCCAAGGAGCTCCTACAATGAGCAGTTCTTC
CSVDPRSSYNEQFF
>TRBD1|.|TRBJ2-1|TRBV11-2
TGTGCCAGCAGCCCGGGACAGGCGCCCTACAATGAGCAGTTCTTC
CASSPGQAPYNEQFF
>TRBD2|few|TRBJ2-3|TRBV19
TGTGCCAGTAGTGGGACTAGCGGGAGTGCGCAGTATTTT
CASSGTSGSAQYF
>.|few|TRBJ1-1|TRBV6-2/TRBV6-3
TGTGCCAGCAGTTACCAGGAGAACACTGAAGCTTTCTTT
CASSYQENTEAFF
>.|.|TRBJ2-3|TRBV21-1
TGTGCCAGCAGGACTAGCGGGAGTTCTACGCAGTATTTT
CASRTSGSSTQYF
>TRBD2|once|TRBJ2-1|TRBV7-2
TGTGCCAGCAGCTACGGGACTAGCGGGAGTAATGAGCAGTTCTTC
CASSYGTSGSNEQFF
>TRBD1|.|TRBJ2-1|TRBV6-5
TGTGCCAGCAGTTGGGGCGGGACAGGGGGGAATGAGCAGTTCTTC
CASSWGGTGGNEQFF
>TRBD1|.|TRBJ2-5|TRBV9
TGTGCCAGCAGCACCCGGGACAGGGGGCGCGAGGGGGGCCCAGAGACCCAGTACTTC
CASSTRDRGREGGPETQYF
>.|.|TRBJ1-1|TRBV7-9
TGTGCCAGCAGCTTAGACAGCATGAACACTGAAGCTTTCTTT
CASSLDSMNTEAFF
>TRBD1|.|TRBJ2-7|TRBV19
TGTGCCAGTACCCCCGGACAGGGCTCCTACGAGCAGTACTTC
CASTPGQGSYEQYF
>.|.|TRBJ1-2|TRBV19
TGTGCCAGTAGTATAGGAACGAACTATGGCTACACCTTC
CASSIGTNYGYTF
>TRBD2|.|TRBJ2-1|TRBV7-2
TGTGCCAGCACCAGAACTAGCGGGAGATACAATGAGCAGTTCTTC
CASTRTSGRYNEQFF
>.|.|TRBJ2-6|TRBV7-3
TGTGCCAGCAGCTTAATGGGCAGGGCGGCTGGGGCCAACGTCCTGACTTTC
CASSLMGRAAGANVLTF
>TRBD1|few|TRBJ1-2|TRBV6-2/TRBV6-3
TGTGCCAGCAGTTACTCGACAGGGTTTGGCTACACCTTC
CASSYSTGFGYTF
>TRBD2|.|TRBJ2-5|TRBV30
TGTGCCTGGAGTTTCGGGGGGGCCCAAGAGACCCAGTACTTC
CAWSFGGAQETQYF
>TRBD1|.|TRBJ2-7|TRBV18
TGTGCCAGCTCGGGACAGGGTTTATCCTACGAGCAGTACTTC
CASSGQGLSYEQYF
>TRBD1|.|TRBJ1-3|TRBV12-3/TRBV12-4
TGTGCCAGCAGGACAGGGGGACACACCATATATTTT
CASRTGGHTIYF
>TRBD2|.|TRBJ2-7|TRBV11-2
TGTGCCAGCAGCTTTACTAGCGGGAGCTCCTACGAGCAGTACTTC
CASSFTSGSSYEQYF
>.|.|TRBJ2-7|TRBV30
TGTGCCTGGAGTGGGTTAGGGAACTACGAGCAGTACTTC
CAWSGLGNYEQYF
>.|.|TRBJ1-1|TRBV29-1
TGCAGCGTTGACAGGATGAACACTGAAGCTTTCTTT
CSVDRMNTEAFF
>TRBD1|once|TRBJ2-7|TRBV25-1
TGTGCCAGCACCCGGACAGGGGGCCCCTACGAGCAGTACTTC
CASTRTGGPYEQYF
>.|.|TRBJ1-6|TRBV28
TGTGCCAGCAGCCCCAGGGTCCCACCCCTCCACTTT
CASSPRVPPLHF
>.|.|TRBJ2-7|TRBV3-1/TRBV3-2
TGTGCCAGCAGCAGACAGACCTACGAGCAGTACTTC
CASSRQTYEQYF
>TRBD1|few|TRBJ1-4|TRBV3-1/TRBV3-2
TGTGCCAGCAGCCAAGGACAGGGGAGGGCAACTAATGAAAAACTGTTTTTT
CASSQGQGRATNEKLFF
>.|.|TRBJ2-5|TRBV6-5
TGTGCCAGCAATTCCGGGGAGACCCAGTACTTC
CASNSGETQYF